What follows describes a single T cell receptor (beta chain). Its target is unknown. These data come from a study of shared clonotypes between healthy human individuals. On the study more broadly: In total, the donors were two women and a few men aged 18 to 49.

Tens of millions of PBMCs supplied genomic DNA for unsorted samples. Germline assignment: CDR1 SGHNT and CDR2 YYREEE (reference sequence). The junction had 8 bases not matched to a gene; V was cut back by 0 bases and J by 5 bases. The CDR3 spans 17 residues. Study observations and caveats: Represented diversity (both genetic and exposure-history) was limited by the small number of donors. Only blood underwent sampling, and tissue repertoires likely differ.

Here immunoSEQ multiplex PCR was the method, and the copy in TCRdb shows in-frame clones only, minus some. The sample carries roughly 490,000 clones, approximately 80% recorded once. The chain uses TRBV5-4 and TRBJ2-5; TRBD2 agrees at 12 bases. The sequenced material came from PBMCs. The receptor comes from a woman aged 35 to 49 in good health. Some clones in this sample may be carry-over from other donors' samples. As DNA, the CDR3 is TGTGCCAGCAGCTTGGGACTAGCGGGAGTTGAGTTTGAGACCCAGTACTTC. Protein: CASSLGLAGVEFETQYF.